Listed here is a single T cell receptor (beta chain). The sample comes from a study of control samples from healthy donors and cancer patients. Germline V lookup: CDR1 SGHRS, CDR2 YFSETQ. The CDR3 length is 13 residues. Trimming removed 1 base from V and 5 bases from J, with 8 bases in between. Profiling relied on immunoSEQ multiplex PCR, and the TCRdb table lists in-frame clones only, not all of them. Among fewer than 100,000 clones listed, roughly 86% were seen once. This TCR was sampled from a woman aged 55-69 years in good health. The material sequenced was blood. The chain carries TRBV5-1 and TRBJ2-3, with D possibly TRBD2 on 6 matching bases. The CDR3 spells CASSLLRGDTQYF. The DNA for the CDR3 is TGCGCCAGCAGCTTGTTGCGGGGAGATACGCAGTATTTT.